This T cell receptor (beta chain) was obtained from a study of human T cells and chemical hapten exposure. TCRdb recomputed calls from the RACE reads with MiXCR, one row per CDR3 protein. Of under 450,000 distinct CDR3 sequences listed, roughly 6.3% were seen once; the top ten hold around 5.8%. Time point specified: patch test 2, 6 weeks after DPC sensitization. As for treatment: therapeutic diphenylcyclopropenone sensitization with weekly scalp DPC. Trimming pared 6 bases from V and 3 bases from J, leaving 12 bases between. Germline V gives CDR1 MDHEN, CDR2 SYDVKM. This CDR3 comprises 14 residues. This clonotype was recorded a few times.

The specimen comprised whole blood, sampled in connection with sensitization to the hapten diphenylcyclopropenone (DPC). The sequence came from a woman aged 18 to 35 with alopecia areata. Some clones in this sample may be carry-over from other donors' samples. The rearrangement links TRBV28 to TRBJ2-1; D remains ambiguous. Here the CDR3 DNA reads TGTGCCAGCAGACCGCTACTTAACTACAATGAGCAGTTCTTC. It specifies CASRPLLNYNEQFF.